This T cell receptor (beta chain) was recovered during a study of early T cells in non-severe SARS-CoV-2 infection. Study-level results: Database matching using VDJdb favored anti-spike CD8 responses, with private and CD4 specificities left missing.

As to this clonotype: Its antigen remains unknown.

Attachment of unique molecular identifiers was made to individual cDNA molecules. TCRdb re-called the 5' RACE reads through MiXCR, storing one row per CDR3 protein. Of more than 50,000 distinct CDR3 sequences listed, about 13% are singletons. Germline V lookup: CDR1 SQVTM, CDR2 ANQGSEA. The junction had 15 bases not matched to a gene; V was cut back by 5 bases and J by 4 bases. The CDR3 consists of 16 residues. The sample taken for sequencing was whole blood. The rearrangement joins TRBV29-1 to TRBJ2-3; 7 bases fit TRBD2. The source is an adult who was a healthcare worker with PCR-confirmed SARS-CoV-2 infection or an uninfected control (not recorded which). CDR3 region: CSVSGKGAGVADTQYF. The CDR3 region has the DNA TGCAGCGTTTCCGGGAAGGGCGCGGGAGTAGCAGATACGCAGTATTTT.